This T cell receptor beta chain was sequenced during a study of blood T cell repertoires in COVID-19. Turning to the study itself: There were acute and convalescent COVID-19 samples, and they came from the United States, Italy and Spain. Sample material is recorded as cDNA or gDNA derived from T cells, B-cell-depleted T cells, or PBMCs.

Method: immunoSEQ multiplex PCR; TCRdb's copy keeps in-frame clones and lacks some. The sample has 200,000 to 250,000 clones, around 86% seen once. This CDR3 has 15 residues. CDR1 MGHRA and CDR2 YSYEKL come from the germline V gene. Trimming cost V 4 bases and J 1 base, with 14 bases left between them. This clonotype was sampled from a woman aged 70-85 years with active or convalescent COVID-19. Input material: peripheral blood. The chain carries TRBV4-1 and TRBJ2-7, with D tentatively TRBD1 (7 bases). The CDR3 loop reads CASSLSRGESYEQYF. CDR3 bases: TGCGCCAGCAGCCTGAGCAGGGGGGAGTCCTACGAGCAGTACTTC.